This T cell receptor (beta chain) was captured in a study of a mutant IDH1 vaccine in newly diagnosed glioma. Overall study: Patients under treatment included about 62% males and approximately 40% females and had a mean age of around 40 years. Before enrollment, the patients had been treated with radiotherapy alone, temozolomide alone, or both together. Most of them had received both. Study-wide results and caveats: Overall, 85% to 95% of patients had vaccine-induced immune responses.

Points on this clone: Its antigen is unidentified.

Germline V gene data show CDR1 as MNHNS and CDR2 as SASEGT. Unmatched junction bases numbered 10, after V lost 6 bases and J lost 4 bases. The CDR3 is 15 residues long. Here immunoSEQ multiplex PCR was the method, and the copy in TCRdb shows in-frame clones only, minus some. This table holds 33,000 or so clones, roughly 80% found once. Indicated time point: week 35, safety follow-up. Vaccination used 300 ug of mutant IDH1 20-mer peptide per dose, with topical imiquimod. Across weeks 1, 3, 5, 7, 11, 15, 19 and 23, patients received a vaccination each time, eight in all. This chain connects TRBV6-1 to TRBJ2-7; TRBD1 matches at 9 bases. The sample in question was PBMCs, obtained from a glioma patient whose treatment included an IDH1 peptide vaccine. This TCR was sampled from a woman aged 25 to 39 with glioma. Some clones in this sample may be carry-over from other donors' samples. The CDR3 nucleotides read TGTGCCAGCAGGGGACCGGGACAGGGAGGATACGAGCAGTACTTC. Its protein product is CASRGPGQGGYEQYF.